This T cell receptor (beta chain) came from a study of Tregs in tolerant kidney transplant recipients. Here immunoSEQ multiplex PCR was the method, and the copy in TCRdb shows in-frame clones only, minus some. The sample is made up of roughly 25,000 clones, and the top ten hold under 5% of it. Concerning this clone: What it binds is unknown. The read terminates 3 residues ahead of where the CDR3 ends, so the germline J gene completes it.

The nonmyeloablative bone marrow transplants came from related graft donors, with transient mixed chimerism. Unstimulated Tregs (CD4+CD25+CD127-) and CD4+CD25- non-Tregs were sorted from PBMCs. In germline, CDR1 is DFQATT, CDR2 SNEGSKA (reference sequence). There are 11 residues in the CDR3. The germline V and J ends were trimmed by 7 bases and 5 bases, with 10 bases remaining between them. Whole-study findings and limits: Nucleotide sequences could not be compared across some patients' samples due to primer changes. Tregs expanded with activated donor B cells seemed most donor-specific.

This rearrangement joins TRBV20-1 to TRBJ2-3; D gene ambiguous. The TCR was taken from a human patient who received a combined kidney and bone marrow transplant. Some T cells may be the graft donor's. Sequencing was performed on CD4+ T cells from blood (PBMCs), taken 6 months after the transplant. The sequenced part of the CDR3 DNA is TGCAGTGTGAGCCCGGGAGATACG. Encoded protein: CSVSPGDT. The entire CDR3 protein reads CSVSPGDTQYF.